This passage covers 4 T cell receptor beta chains from one sample sequenced in a study of quantifying T cell responses using KT2 cells listed by TCRdb under 2017. For the wider study: RNA was DNase-treated and reverse transcribed with TCR alpha and beta constant-region primers, mostly using SuperScript III.

Library method: UMI-ligation and nested PCR. The run used an Illumina MiSeq. T4 RNA ligase 1 was used to ligate a single-stranded oligonucleotide containing the Illumina SP2 sequence and a UMI to the 3' end of the cDNA. PCR1 used about 4 cycles (98 degrees C 15 s, 69 degrees C 30 s, 72 degrees C 40 s), and the beta primer was an equimolar mix of RC1.1 and RC1.2 that covered TRBC1 and TRBC2. TCRdb reran the public reads through fastp at Q25 and MiXCR, keeping productive beta chains. Rows merge per CDR3 protein into single entries with the most common DNA and genes. The sample profile shows tens of thousands of distinct CDR3 sequences; 11% of them were found once. The ten largest make up about 10% of the sample. What was sequenced was PBMCs spiked with cells of the T cell clone KT2. Receptors were obtained from a human donor.

This clonotype was counted only a few times. The CDR3 sequence is CASSYSSQGQGGYTF. The CDR3, as DNA: TGTGCCAGCAGTTACTCGAGCCAGGGGCAGGGAGGCTACACCTTC. The chain combines TRBV6-5 with TRBJ1-2; D might be TRBD1 (6 bases). Germline assignment: CDR1 MNHEY and CDR2 SVGAGI. CDR3 length equals 15 residues. Trimming removed 0 bases from V and 8 bases from J, with 16 bases in between.

The sample holds a few counts of this clonotype. The CDR3: CASSPGQGETQYF. The CDR3 DNA sequence: TGTGCCAGCTCACCTGGACAGGGGGAGACCCAGTACTTC. This chain uses TRBV18 with TRBJ2-5; 9 nucleotides agree with TRBD1. The V gene end was trimmed by 3 bases and the J gene end by 5 bases; junction bases not matched to a gene: 1. This CDR3 spans 13 amino acids. CDR1 KGHSH and CDR2 LQKENI come from the germline V gene.

The gene calls are TRBV3-1 and TRBJ2-3; 9 nucleotides align to TRBD2. Germline CDR1 is LGHDT and CDR2 is YNNKEL (reference sequence). Trimming took 0 bases from V and 4 from J; bases not matched to a gene: 5. The CDR3 totals 16 residues. CDR3 loop: CASSQEVAGDADTQYF. The CDR3 nucleotides are TGTGCCAGCAGCCAAGAAGTAGCGGGAGACGCAGATACGCAGTATTTT.

This clonotype was picked up a small number of times. The V and J genes are TRBV29-1 and TRBJ1-4; D remains ambiguous. The CDR3 is 11 residues long. Trimming pared 4 bases from V and 8 bases from J, leaving 8 bases between. CDR1 SQVTM and CDR2 ANQGSEA come from the germline V gene. This CDR3 reads CSVVFGEKLFF. Here the CDR3 DNA reads TGCAGCGTTGTTTTTGGGGAAAAACTGTTTTTT.